Following are 23 T cell receptor beta chains from one sample sequenced in a study of T cells in Graves' hyperthyroidism and ophthalmopathy. Amplification of TCR beta CDR3 regions used RNA as the template. First-round RT-PCR of the TCR CDR3 relied on the HTBI primer set. TCRdb redid the calling of the multiplex PCR reads with MiXCR, one entry per CDR3 protein. The data show over 250,000 distinct CDR3 sequences, 20% to 25% seen once. Sequences were obtained from blood. The receptors were gathered from a man aged 25-45 years with Graves' ophthalmopathy.

Turning to this clonotype: This could be a read error, since a much larger clone is one nucleotide away. The gene calls are TRBV5-1 and TRBJ1-1, with D possibly being TRBD1 (6 bases). V was trimmed by 4 bases and J by 5 bases, leaving 15 bases between them. In germline, CDR1 is SGHRS, CDR2 YFSETQ. The CDR3 has 14 amino acids. The DNA for the CDR3 is TGCGCCAGCAGCGGAACAACAGGGATGACTGAAGCTTTCTTT. Protein product: CASSGTTGMTEAFF.

This clonotype was detected many times. The chain employs TRBV18 and TRBJ2-7, with a tentative D call TRBD2 (6 bases). Trimming stripped 5 bases from V and 2 bases from J, with 10 bases between. The germline V gene has CDR1 KGHSH and CDR2 LQKENI. The CDR3 is made up of 13 amino acids. The CDR3 region has the DNA TGTGCCAGCTCATTGGGACTGACCTACGAGCAGTACTTC. Translating gives CASSLGLTYEQYF. The entire variable domain, with the rest obtained from reference TRBV18 and TRBJ2-7, is as follows: NAGVMQNPRHLVRRRGQEARLRCSPMKGHSHVYWYRQLPEEGLKFMVYLQKENIIDESGMPKERFSAEFPKEGPSILRIQQVVRGDSAAYFCASSLGLTYEQYFGPGTRLTVT.

V is TRBV7-3 and J is TRBJ2-1, with TRBD2 identical over 8 bases. Germline lookup yields CDR1 SGHTA and CDR2 FQGTGA. This CDR3 is built from 14 residues. The J segment lost 8 bases and the V segment lost 2 bases, leaving 5 bases of the junction unmatched. The CDR3 loop reads CASSLAGGNYEQFF. The CDR3 nucleotides are TGTGCCAGCAGCTTAGCGGGAGGAAACTATGAGCAGTTCTTC.

The CDR3 region is CASSVTYYGYTF. The DNA of the CDR3 is TGTGCCAGCAGTGTCACTTACTATGGCTACACCTTC. The chain has TRBV28 and TRBJ1-2; no reliable D call. Germline V lookup: CDR1 MDHEN, CDR2 SYDVKM. Deletions cut 5 bases from V and 3 bases from J, with 7 bases between. The CDR3 has 12 residues.

This clonotype was counted only a few times. The rearrangement uses TRBV12-5 and TRBJ2-1; D call uncertain. CDR3 length equals 12 residues. Trimming left V 1 base short and J 7 bases short, with 5 bases between. Germline assignment: CDR1 LGHNT and CDR2 FRNRAP. For the CDR3, the DNA is TGTGCTAGTGGTTTGGGGAAGAATGAGCAGTTCTTC. Translated, it gives CASGLGKNEQFF.

This clonotype was recorded a few times. The J gene is TRBJ1-1, the V gene TRBV28, with 7 positions matching TRBD1. The length of the CDR3 is 14 residues. After removal of 5 bases from V and 1 base from J, the junction contained 4 bases not matched to a gene. CDR1 and CDR2 (germline): MDHEN, SYDVKM. CDR3 region: CASSLTGKNTEAFF. CDR3 nucleotides: TGTGCCAGCAGTCTGACAGGGAAGAACACTGAAGCTTTCTTT. The full variable domain, rest sourced from reference TRBV28 and TRBJ1-1, is DVKVTQSSRYLVKRTGEKVFLECVQDMDHENMFWYRQDPGLGLRLIYFSYDVKMKEKGDIPEGYSVSREKKERFSLILESASTNQTSMYLCASSLTGKNTEAFFGQGTRLTVV.

This clonotype appeared a single time. The chain carries TRBV7-3 and TRBJ2-1; 11 bases align to TRBD2. The CDR3 is made up of 17 amino acids. CDR1 is SGHTA and CDR2 is FQGTGA in the germline V gene. J gave up 4 bases and V 2 bases, and 7 bases lay outside the gene matches. CDR3 in amino acids: CASSLGGGTSGYNEQFF. As DNA, the CDR3 is TGTGCCAGCAGCTTAGGGGGCGGGACTAGCGGTTACAATGAGCAGTTCTTC.

This clonotype was seen at least ten times. V is TRBV3-1 and J is TRBJ2-6; no reliable D call. This CDR3 is built from 13 residues. Germline CDR1 is LGHDT and CDR2 is YNNKEL (reference sequence). V shed 8 bases and J shed 0 bases, with 5 bases lying between them. The CDR3 spells CASADSGANVLTF. The CDR3 coding sequence is TGTGCCAGCGCGGACTCTGGGGCCAACGTCCTGACTTTC.

The chain employs TRBV6-1 and TRBJ2-7; 10 bases map to TRBD1. V trimming: 4 bases; J trimming: 3 bases; junction bases outside the gene matches: 6. The germline V gene has CDR1 MNHNS and CDR2 SASEGT. The CDR3 extends over 15 amino acids. DNA for the CDR3: TGTGCCAGCAGTGGACAGGGGGCTGTTGGCTACGAGCAGTACTTC. Amino acids: CASSGQGAVGYEQYF.

Ten or more counts support this clonotype. The rearrangement uses TRBV2 and TRBJ2-7; 9 positions agree with TRBD1. The J segment lost 6 bases and the V segment lost 4 bases, leaving 22 bases of the junction unmatched. Looked up from germline, CDR1 is SNHLY and CDR2 is FYNNEI. This CDR3 comprises 19 residues. In DNA, the CDR3 is TGTGCCAGCAGTGTACTGCTGGCTAGCTGGGGGACAGGGTCCCGCGAGCAGTACTTC. This encodes CASSVLLASWGTGSREQYF.

This clonotype was counted between two and nine times. Likely a read error: the CDR3 ends without its conserved phenylalanine or tryptophan. The chain links TRBV28 to TRBJ1-2; the D is unclear. This CDR3 has 14 amino acids. Germline CDR1 MDHEN, CDR2 SYDVKM. Trimming removed 5 bases from V and 6 bases from J, with 16 bases in between. The CDR3 sequence: CASSNSPSGNGYTL. CDR3 sequence (DNA): TGTGCCAGCAGTAACTCTCCAAGCGGTAATGGCTACACCCTC.

V and J are TRBV28 and TRBJ2-1; 14 nucleotides align to TRBD2. The CDR3 covers 16 residues. The V segment lost 4 bases and the J segment 10 bases; nucleotides outside the gene matches: 9. CDR1 MDHEN and CDR2 SYDVKM come from the germline V gene. CDR3 protein: CASSSLTSGRAWEQFF. The CDR3 coding sequence is TGTGCCAGCAGTTCCCTGACTAGCGGGAGGGCCTGGGAGCAGTTCTTC.

V is TRBV11-2 and J is TRBJ1-3; 7 bases line up with TRBD1. This CDR3 spans 18 amino acids. V lost 6 bases to trimming and J lost 0 bases; unmatched junction nucleotides: 14. Germline V gives CDR1 SGHAT, CDR2 FQNNGV. CDR3 amino acids: CASSTLTGTASSGNTIYF. CDR3 DNA sequence: TGTGCCAGCAGTACCTTAACCGGGACAGCTTCCTCTGGAAACACCATATATTTT. The whole variable domain, filled in from reference TRBV11-2 and TRBJ1-3, reads EAGVAQSPRYKIIEKRQSVAFWCNPISGHATLYWYQQILGQGPKLLIQFQNNGVVDDSQLPKDRFSAERLKGVDSTLKIQPAKLEDSAVYLCASSTLTGTASSGNTIYFGEGSWLTVV.

This sequence joins TRBV6-1 and TRBJ1-2; 7 bases line up with TRBD1. This CDR3 comprises 13 residues. Trimming removed 6 bases from V and 7 bases from J; junction bases left unmatched: 8. The germline CDR1 and CDR2 sequences are MNHNS and SASEGT. The CDR3 sequence: CASRRRQGGGYTF. DNA of the CDR3: TGTGCCAGCAGGCGTCGACAGGGCGGTGGCTACACCTTC.

This clonotype has more than one count but fewer than ten. The chain uses TRBV20-1 and TRBJ1-1, with D uncertain. Looked up from germline, CDR1 is DFQATT and CDR2 is SNEGSKA (reference sequence). CDR3 size: 14 residues. The germline V and J ends were trimmed by 4 bases and 0 bases, with 12 bases remaining between them. The CDR3 is CSATSLGVNTEAFF. For the CDR3, the DNA is TGCAGTGCTACTTCCCTGGGCGTGAACACTGAAGCTTTCTTT.

The rearrangement joins TRBV6-1 to TRBJ2-1; no definite D call. Per germline, CDR1 MNHNS and CDR2 SASEGT. The CDR3 consists of 14 residues. V lost 2 bases and J lost 8, with 13 bases in between. Written as DNA, the CDR3 is TGTGCCAGCAGTGAACTAAAGGGTTTGGATGAGCAGTTCTTC. It translates to CASSELKGLDEQFF.

The chain has TRBV12-3 or TRBV12-4 and TRBJ2-5; unclear D gene. This CDR3 spans 16 amino acids. V shed 4 bases and J shed 0 bases, with 15 bases lying between them. The CDR3 nucleotides read TGTGCCAGCAGTTCCCCACGGTGGGCGGACCAAGAGACCCAGTACTTC. Residues: CASSSPRWADQETQYF.

There are a few counts of this clonotype. The chain recombines TRBV6-1 with TRBJ2-3; 12 nucleotides align to TRBD2. The CDR3 is 18 amino acids. V dropped 5 bases and J dropped 0; count of bases not matched to a gene: 9. The germline CDR1 and CDR2 sequences are MNHNS and SASEGT. The CDR3 is CASSLRTSGTTSTDTQYF. CDR3 DNA sequence: TGTGCCAGCAGTCTCCGGACTAGCGGGACTACTAGCACAGATACGCAGTATTTT.

This chain joins TRBV19 and TRBJ2-5; D could derive from TRBD1 or TRBD2 (5 bases each). There are 13 residues in the CDR3. The V end lost 3 bases, the J end lost 4 bases, and 9 bases lay between the germline ends. Germline CDR1 and CDR2: LNHDA and SQIVND (reference sequence). The CDR3 DNA reads TGTGCCAGTAGTATCGAGGGGTTAGAGACCCAGTACTTC. Translating gives CASSIEGLETQYF.

The V gene is TRBV7-9, the J gene TRBJ2-7; 11 bases are shared with TRBD2. Germline CDR1 reads SEHNR; CDR2 reads FQNEAQ (reference sequence). The V segment lost 5 bases and the J segment 9 bases; nucleotides outside the gene matches: 12. The CDR3 runs to 15 residues. The chain's CDR3 is CASSTRLAGKMVQYF. The CDR3 bases are TGTGCCAGCAGCACCAGACTAGCGGGAAAGATGGTGCAGTACTTC.

This clonotype was picked up a small number of times. It may be a read error: a sequence one base away is much more abundant. The chain combines TRBV12-3 or TRBV12-4 with TRBJ1-1; 12 positions agree with TRBD1. V shed 5 bases and J 4 bases; nucleotides not matched to a gene: 14. The CDR3 runs to 18 residues. The CDR3 region has the DNA TGTGCCAGCAGTAGTGGGGACAGGGGGCAGTCGGTCCGCACTGAAGCTTTCTTT. Residues: CASSSGDRGQSVRTEAFF.

As concerns this clonotype: Mismatch with germline at one junction end may stem from a read error. This chain connects TRBV7-3 to TRBJ2-3; D remains ambiguous. The CDR3 extends over 18 amino acids. The germline V gene has CDR1 SGHTA and CDR2 FQGTGA. CDR3 coding DNA: TGTGCTAGCAGCCAACCCCGTGGACCGGGCACTTCCACAGATACGCAGTATTTT. Its protein is CASSQPRGPGTSTDTQYF.

This chain uses TRBV25-1 with TRBJ2-2, with TRBD2 matching 8 bases. This CDR3 comprises 18 residues. CDR1 MGHDK and CDR2 SYGVNS come from the germline V gene. Germline trimming cut 3 bases from V and 5 bases from J; bases unmatched to any gene: 14. For the CDR3, the DNA is TGTGCCAGCAGTGATCTTCTACAGCGGGAGAATGAGACCGGGGAGCTGTTTTTT. It yields the protein CASSDLLQRENETGELFF.